A selection of T cell receptor beta chains follows, all from one sample in a study of T cell responses to AZD1222 COVID-19 vaccine. The repertoire was sequenced with immunoSEQ multiplex PCR; TCRdb's copy has only in-frame clones and lacks some. The sample lists around 110,000 clones, 87% occurring once. Here the sequenced sample was peripheral blood, taken on day 0 of AZD1222 vaccination. All receptors derive from an adult in good health. Both conserved end residues are part of each CDR3. Clone size is not always given. Where it is, it says once, few, many or a class for expanded clones.

TRBJ2-2,TRBV30,few,CAWSGLGTELFF
TRBJ1-1,TRBV28,once,CASSLLPRQAFF
TRBJ1-5,TRBV29-1,once,CSVAVSQGQGPQHF
TRBJ1-2,TRBV19,few,CASSRDIDGYTF
TRBJ2-7,TRBV27,.,CASSLRTDLYEQYF
TRBJ1-2,TRBV9,.,CASSPTRDYGYTF
TRBJ2-2,TRBV19,.,CASSSPRTGSGTGELFF
TRBJ2-1,TRBV6-2/TRBV6-3,.,CASSYGGGGQQFF
TRBJ1-2,TRBV7-2,few,CASSSAGQVAGYTF
TRBJ1-1,TRBV27,.,CASSLYANTEAFF
TRBJ1-1,TRBV3-1/TRBV3-2,.,CASSLNQNTEAFF
TRBJ1-3,TRBV2,once,CASSEWGDRSFLFSSSGNTIYF
TRBJ2-5,TRBV7-6,.,CASSNQETQYF
TRBJ1-2,TRBV6-2/TRBV6-3,once,CASSYLTRSGYGYTF
TRBJ1-2,TRBV7-2,.,CASSKNRGRIYGYTF
TRBJ2-5,TRBV5-8,.,CAGSRGSWETQYF
TRBJ1-1,TRBV14,.,CASSQGLTEAFF
TRBJ1-6,TRBV21-1,.,CASSSERPLHF
TRBJ2-2,TRBV29-1,.,CSVCSGTVTNTGELFF
TRBJ2-7,TRBV7-8,.,CASSSGVDYEQYF
TRBJ1-1,TRBV7-9,.,CASNLRTENTEAFF
TRBJ1-3,TRBV30,.,CAWSLSGGNTIYF
TRBJ1-1,TRBV7-9,few,CASSFSGINEAFF
TRBJ1-4,TRBV7-2,.,CASSWNRYEKLFF
TRBJ2-7,TRBV24-1,once,CATSDRTPGEQYF
TRBJ2-1,TRBV6-4,.,CASSTREGYNEQFF
TRBJ2-1,TRBV5-4,.,CASSLERGGENEQFF